Following are 20 T cell receptor beta chains from one sample sequenced in a study of T cells after yellow fever vaccination. A single record per CDR3 protein comes from TCRdb applying MiXCR to the 5' RACE reads. In the table there are 510,000 or so distinct CDR3 sequences, less than 20% of which are singletons. The sample in question was PBMCs, obtained 15 days after the yellow fever booster vaccination. These receptors all stem from a man aged 25-45 years who received the YFV17D yellow fever vaccine.

This clonotype was found a few times. The chain couples TRBV20-1 to TRBJ2-5; 7 bases map to TRBD1. Germline V lookup: CDR1 DFQATT, CDR2 SNEGSKA (reference sequence). The junction had 7 bases not matched to a gene; V was cut back by 5 bases and J by 1 base. This CDR3 contains 14 residues. The chain's CDR3 is CSAPLRGLQETQYF. CDR3 nucleotides: TGCAGTGCTCCCCTGAGGGGGCTCCAAGAGACCCAGTACTTC.

This clonotype was seen only a few times. The chain carries TRBV21-1 and TRBJ2-3. TRBV21-1 is an annotated pseudogene. The CDR3 contains 15 residues. The CDR3 protein is CASPESGSCTDTQYF. The CDR3 DNA sequence: TGTGCCAGCCCTGAGAGCGGTTCTTGCACAGATACGCAGTATTTT.

The chain uses TRBV20-1 and TRBJ2-1; 8 nucleotides agree with TRBD2. The CDR3 runs 14 residues. With 6 bases clipped from V and 7 bases from J, the junction kept 11 bases outside the gene matches. From germline, CDR1 is DFQATT and CDR2 SNEGSKA (reference sequence). CDR3 amino acids: CSAGGGLVMNEQFF. CDR3 nucleotides: TGCAGTGCCGGCGGGGGACTAGTGATGAATGAGCAGTTCTTC.

The chain links TRBV15 to TRBJ2-3, with D possibly matching TRBD2 (5 bases). Germline V gene data show CDR1 as LNHNV and CDR2 as YYDKDF (reference sequence). The CDR3 is 16 amino acids. Trimming pared 0 bases from V and 0 bases from J, leaving 10 bases between. The CDR3 is CATSREDSVSTDTQYF. The CDR3 region has the DNA TGTGCCACCAGCAGAGAGGACTCAGTTAGCACAGATACGCAGTATTTT. Filled out from reference TRBV15 and TRBJ2-3, the complete variable domain reads DAMVIQNPRYQVTQFGKPVTLSCSQTLNHNVMYWYQQKSSQAPKLLFHYYDKDFNNEADTPDNFQSRRPNTSFCFLDIRSPGLGDTAMYLCATSREDSVSTDTQYFGPGTRLTVL.

V gene TRBV29-1 combines with J gene TRBJ2-3; D gene unclear. This CDR3 region has 13 residues. Germline CDR1 is SQVTM and CDR2 is ANQGSEA. The CDR3 is CSHRGVGADTQYF. CDR3 bases: TGCAGTCACCGCGGAGTGGGTGCAGATACGCAGTATTTT.

The V gene is TRBV20-1, the J gene TRBJ2-5, with 7 bases lining up with TRBD2. The V segment lost 3 bases and the J segment 3 bases; nucleotides outside the gene matches: 4. Germline CDR1 DFQATT, CDR2 SNEGSKA (reference sequence). This CDR3 spans 13 amino acids. CDR3 loop: CSASSGQKETQYF. CDR3 coding DNA: TGCAGTGCTAGTAGCGGGCAAAAAGAGACCCAGTACTTC.

This clonotype showed up just once. This chain uses TRBV20-1 with TRBJ2-1; D gene unclear. Trimming stripped 7 bases from V and 4 bases from J, with 17 bases between. Germline V gene lookup returns CDR1 DFQATT and CDR2 SNEGSKA (reference sequence). The CDR3 is 14 residues long. CDR3 DNA sequence: TGCAGTGTTTTAGTTTCGAAGGCTTACAATGAGCAGTTCTTC. It translates to CSVLVSKAYNEQFF.

V usage is TRBV6-5 and J usage is TRBJ2-2, with D maybe TRBD2 (6 bases). Trimming shortened V by 1 base and J by 11 bases, and 20 bases separated the two germline ends. Germline values: CDR1 MNHEY, CDR2 SVGAGI. The CDR3 runs 16 residues. The CDR3 DNA follows: TGTGCCAGCAGTTACTTCGGCCCGGGGGTGGGTAGAGAGCTGTTTTTT. Protein: CASSYFGPGVGRELFF.

The table lists this clonotype with a few counts. V usage is TRBV4-1 and J usage is TRBJ2-1, with D possibly TRBD2 on 6 matching bases. V was cut by 1 base and J by 7 bases, with 14 bases left in between. The CDR3 covers 15 residues. CDR1 and CDR2 (germline): MGHRA, YSYEKL. The CDR3 DNA is TGCGCCAGCAGCCAAGGGGGCGGGATGATGAATGAGCAGTTCTTC. Translating gives CASSQGGGMMNEQFF.

This chain connects TRBV5-4 to TRBJ2-2; no clear D gene. V shed 0 bases and J shed 4 bases, with 13 bases lying between them. CDR1 is SGHNT and CDR2 is YYREEE in the germline V gene (reference sequence). The CDR3 is made up of 16 amino acids. This CDR3 is CASSLGAAPGTGELFF. The CDR3 coding sequence is TGTGCCAGCAGCTTGGGGGCGGCCCCGGGCACCGGGGAGCTGTTTTTT.

A few counts support this clonotype. The chain joins TRBV11-2 to TRBJ2-5; tentatively, D is TRBD2 (6 bases). Germline V gene lookup returns CDR1 SGHAT and CDR2 FQNNGV. The CDR3 totals 20 residues. V was clipped by 1 base and J by 5 bases, with 29 bases between them. CDR3 residues: CASSLGGRGETGARVETQYF. CDR3 DNA: TGTGCCAGCAGCTTAGGAGGAAGGGGAGAAACGGGAGCGAGAGTCGAGACCCAGTACTTC.

This clonotype turned up a few times. The V and J genes are TRBV28 and TRBJ2-5; 11 nucleotides line up with TRBD2. The CDR3 consists of 18 residues. V lost 1 base, J lost 4 bases, and 11 bases stayed unmatched. The germline V gene has CDR1 MDHEN and CDR2 SYDVKM. CDR3 sequence: CASSLYKFTSGRGETQYF. CDR3 DNA: TGTGCCAGCAGTTTATATAAGTTTACTAGCGGGAGAGGAGAGACCCAGTACTTC. Full variable domain (outside the CDR3, taken from reference TRBV28 and TRBJ2-5): DVKVTQSSRYLVKRTGEKVFLECVQDMDHENMFWYRQDPGLGLRLIYFSYDVKMKEKGDIPEGYSVSREKKERFSLILESASTNQTSMYLCASSLYKFTSGRGETQYFGPGTRLLVL.

There are a few counts of this clonotype. V gene TRBV10-1 combines with J gene TRBJ2-3, with D perhaps given as TRBD1 or TRBD2 (6 bases each). V was trimmed by 6 bases and J by 3 bases, leaving 22 bases between them. The CDR3 runs 17 residues. Germline V gene data show CDR1 as WNHNN and CDR2 as SYGVQD (reference sequence). Here the CDR3 DNA reads TGCGCCAGCAGCACCGCCGCACCCGGAGGGGGTACAGATACGCAGTATTTT. It yields the protein CASSTAAPGGGTDTQYF.

The chain couples TRBV12-3 or TRBV12-4 to TRBJ2-3; D remains ambiguous. This CDR3 has 12 residues. Trimming took 8 bases from V and 2 from J, leaving 8 bases between them. The CDR3 protein is CASADPTDTQYF. The CDR3 coding sequence is TGTGCCAGCGCAGATCCCACAGATACGCAGTATTTT.

The gene calls are TRBV5-8 and TRBJ2-7; no clear D gene. The CDR3 spans 12 residues. The ends were cut back, 0 bases at V and 7 bases at J, with 8 bases in the middle. The germline gives CDR1 SGHTS, CDR2 YDEGEE. CDR3 sequence (DNA): TGTGCCAGCAGCTTGGGACGTTGGGAGCAGTACTTC. It translates to CASSLGRWEQYF.

In its sample, this clonotype was seen a few times. The rearrangement links TRBV7-2 to TRBJ2-7; maybe TRBD1 (6 bases). V lost 3 bases and J lost 3, with 15 bases in between. The CDR3 length is 15 residues. Germline CDR1 is SGHTA and CDR2 is FQGNSA. The CDR3 loop reads CASSLSSGTLYEQYF. CDR3 DNA: TGTGCCAGCAGCTTGAGCTCCGGGACACTCTACGAGCAGTACTTC.

The chain uses TRBV29-1 and TRBJ2-7; 13 positions agree with TRBD2. The CDR3 is made up of 14 amino acids. Germline V CDR1 and CDR2: SQVTM, ANQGSEA. V lost 7 bases and J lost 7; bases outside the gene matches: 10. CDR3 in amino acids: CSGLTSGRGAEQYF. Written as DNA, the CDR3 is TGCAGCGGCCTAACTAGCGGGAGGGGAGCGGAGCAGTACTTC.

This chain joins TRBV15 and TRBJ1-4; D gene ambiguous. The CDR3 contains 15 residues. The ends were cut back, 0 bases at V and 3 bases at J, with 8 bases in the middle. Germline CDR1 is LNHNV and CDR2 is YYDKDF (reference sequence). The CDR3 here is CATSRDFGPNEKLFF. The CDR3 nucleotides are TGTGCCACCAGCAGAGATTTTGGACCTAATGAAAAACTGTTTTTT.

This chain uses TRBV9 with TRBJ2-1, with D possibly TRBD2 on 6 matching bases. The CDR3 consists of 20 residues. V was trimmed by 2 bases and J by 8 bases, leaving 32 bases between them. CDR1 and CDR2 (germline): SGDLS, YYNGEE. CDR3 sequence (DNA): TGTGCCAGCAGCGTTTCCGGGGACTTCAGCTTATCGTCTGAGGGGTATGAGCAGTTCTTC. Translation gives CASSVSGDFSLSSEGYEQFF.

The rearrangement joins TRBV6-1 to TRBJ2-1, with D possibly matching TRBD1 (5 bases). The CDR3 totals 14 residues. V was pared by 7 bases and J by 5 bases, with 15 bases between. Germline CDR1 reads MNHNS; CDR2 reads SASEGT. The DNA of the CDR3 is TGTGCCAGCACCCCCCTGGCAGGGAACAATGAGCAGTTCTTC. Its protein is CASTPLAGNNEQFF.